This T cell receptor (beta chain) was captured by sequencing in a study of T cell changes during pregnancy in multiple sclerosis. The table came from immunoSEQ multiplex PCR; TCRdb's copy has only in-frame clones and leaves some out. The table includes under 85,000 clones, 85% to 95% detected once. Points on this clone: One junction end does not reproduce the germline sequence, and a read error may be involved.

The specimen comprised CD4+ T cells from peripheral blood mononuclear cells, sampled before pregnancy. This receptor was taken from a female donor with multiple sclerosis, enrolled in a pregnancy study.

The CDR3 DNA reads TGTGCCAACTCACCACAATCTAGCGCGGTCTACGAGCAGTACTTC. Translation: CANSPQSSAVYEQYF. The V gene is TRBV18, the J gene TRBJ2-7; a possible D gene is TRBD2 (6 bases). This CDR3 comprises 15 residues. Per the germline V gene, CDR1 is KGHSH and CDR2 is LQKENI. Combining the CDR3 with reference TRBV18 and TRBJ2-7 gives the whole variable domain NAGVMQNPRHLVRRRGQEARLRCSPMKGHSHVYWYRQLPEEGLKFMVYLQKENIIDESGMPKERFSAEFPKEGPSILRIQQVVRGDSAAYFCANSPQSSAVYEQYFGPGTRLTVT.